The 32 T cell receptor beta chains below were found in one sample sequenced in a study of T cell changes during pregnancy in multiple sclerosis. Data came from immunoSEQ multiplex PCR; TCRdb stores just in-frame clones and leaves some out. The table has roughly 60,000 clones, 90% seen once. Sequenced material: peripheral blood, taken in the second trimester of pregnancy. These receptors were taken from a female donor in good health, enrolled as a control in a pregnancy study.

The V and J genes are TRBV7-9 and TRBJ1-2; D not certain. V was trimmed by 4 bases and J by 4 bases, leaving 16 bases between them. The CDR3 runs 15 residues. Germline CDR1 is SEHNR and CDR2 is FQNEAQ (reference sequence). CDR3 DNA: TGTGCCAGCAGCTCTGATGGTGAGGGTGCCTATGGCTACACCTTC. Translating gives CASSSDGEGAYGYTF.

The V gene is TRBV6-1, the J gene TRBJ2-3, with TRBD1 identical over 8 bases. The germline V gene encodes CDR1 MNHNS and CDR2 SASEGT. Trimming at V came to 5 bases and at J to 0 bases, leaving 4 bases not matched to a gene. This CDR3 region has 15 residues. As DNA, the CDR3 is TGTGCCAGCAGTCCGGGGACAGGAAGCACAGATACGCAGTATTTT. Protein: CASSPGTGSTDTQYF.

The V and J genes are TRBV6-6 and TRBJ2-7; D call uncertain. The V end lost 0 bases, the J end lost 1 base, and 7 bases lay between the germline ends. The germline V gene has CDR1 MNHNY and CDR2 SVGAGI (reference sequence). The CDR3 spans 14 residues. In DNA, the CDR3 is TGTGCCAGCAGTTACTCTACAGCTTCCTACGAGCAGTACTTC. The encoded protein is CASSYSTASYEQYF.

The V gene is TRBV6-6, the J gene TRBJ2-7; D may be TRBD2 (6 bases). The CDR3 extends over 15 amino acids. Trimming pared 8 bases from V and 2 bases from J, leaving 19 bases between. Germline V CDR1 and CDR2: MNHNY, SVGAGI (reference sequence). This CDR3 reads CASDSRGTGTYEQYF. DNA of the CDR3: TGTGCCAGCGACTCTCGAGGGACTGGGACCTACGAGCAGTACTTC.

V is TRBV5-6 and J is TRBJ2-7; TRBD1 agrees at 7 bases. CDR1 and CDR2 (germline): SGHDT, YYEEEE. CDR3 length equals 16 residues. Trimming cost V 3 bases and J 5 bases; bases outside gene matches: 14. DNA for the CDR3: TGTGCCAGCAGCTGGGACAGCCGTTCGAAGGCAGACGAGCAGTACTTC. Protein product: CASSWDSRSKADEQYF.

This clone was picked up one time. The rearrangement links TRBV19 to TRBJ1-2; D possibly corresponds to TRBD1 (5 bases). V was cut by 5 bases and J by 3 bases, with 19 bases left in between. This CDR3 has 16 amino acids. Germline V CDR1 and CDR2: LNHDA, SQIVND (reference sequence). The DNA for the CDR3 is TGTGCCAGTAGTCCCGACGCGGCGACAGCGTACTATGGCTACACCTTC. Translated: CASSPDAATAYYGYTF.

This sequence joins TRBV28 and TRBJ1-5; weak D call: TRBD1 (5 bases). The CDR3 contains 13 residues. The ends were cut back, 11 bases at V and 7 bases at J, with 18 bases in the middle. Germline values: CDR1 MDHEN, CDR2 SYDVKM. CDR3: CACGASFDQPQHF. CDR3 nucleotide sequence: TGTGCCTGCGGGGCGAGTTTTGACCAGCCCCAGCATTTT.

This chain links TRBV6-1 with TRBJ2-2, with 10 positions matching TRBD1. V was pared by 6 bases and J by 7 bases, with 5 bases of the junction left unmatched. There are 14 residues in the CDR3. Germline V gene lookup returns CDR1 MNHNS and CDR2 SASEGT. CDR3 DNA: TGTGCCAGCAGAGACAGGGGGCAGGTCGGGGAGCTGTTTTTT. It specifies CASRDRGQVGELFF.

The chain employs TRBV11-2 and TRBJ2-7; 12 bases line up with TRBD1. This CDR3 region has 18 residues. Germline lookup yields CDR1 SGHAT and CDR2 FQNNGV. The V segment lost 6 bases and the J segment 4 bases; nucleotides outside the gene matches: 16. CDR3: CASRPGTGGRLRTYEQYF. The CDR3 DNA reads as TGTGCCAGCAGACCAGGGACAGGGGGCAGGTTGCGAACTTACGAGCAGTACTTC.

The rearrangement links TRBV19 to TRBJ2-7, with TRBD1 matching 7 bases. The junction had 6 bases not matched to a gene; V was cut back by 2 bases and J by 5 bases. There are 14 residues in the CDR3. Germline V gene data show CDR1 as LNHDA and CDR2 as SQIVND (reference sequence). CDR3 loop: CASSITDRTNEQYF. CDR3 coding DNA: TGTGCCAGTAGTATAACGGACAGGACAAACGAGCAGTACTTC.

The chain uses TRBV2 and TRBJ2-5; D is possibly TRBD2 (5 bases). Trimming removed 4 bases from V and 5 bases from J, with 11 bases in between. CDR1 and CDR2 (germline): SNHLY, FYNNEI. The CDR3 covers 13 residues. The DNA of the CDR3 is TGTGCCAGCAGTGCGGACTCTTTGGAGACCCAGTACTTC. Translation gives CASSADSLETQYF.

The chain links TRBV6-1 to TRBJ2-1; D ambiguous. This CDR3 has 14 amino acids. V shed 8 bases and J shed 4 bases, with 15 bases lying between them. Germline loops: CDR1 MNHNS, CDR2 SASEGT. The CDR3 coding sequence is TGTGCCAGCCATTATGACAATTTTTACAATGAGCAGTTCTTC. Its protein product is CASHYDNFYNEQFF.

The chain employs TRBV5-4 and TRBJ2-6; D perhaps matches TRBD1 (5 bases). The germline V and J ends were trimmed by 0 bases and 2 bases, with 6 bases remaining between them. The length of the CDR3 is 15 residues. Looked up from germline, CDR1 is SGHNT and CDR2 is YYREEE (reference sequence). The CDR3, as DNA: TGTGCCAGCAGCTTGGACAGGCCTGGGGCCAACGTCCTGACTTTC. Translating gives CASSLDRPGANVLTF.

V and J are TRBV27 and TRBJ2-7, with TRBD1 identical over 7 bases. This CDR3 comprises 16 residues. Germline V gene lookup returns CDR1 MNHEY and CDR2 SMNVEV (reference sequence). With V trimmed by 6 bases and J by 4 bases, 15 bases remained unmatched. This CDR3 is CASSDLKTGSRYEQYF. DNA for the CDR3: TGTGCCAGCAGCGACCTTAAGACAGGGAGTAGGTACGAGCAGTACTTC.

The genes are TRBV6-6 and TRBJ1-2, with 7 bases fitting TRBD1. This CDR3 spans 13 amino acids. V was clipped by 6 bases and J by 2 bases; unmatched bases: 3. Germline CDR1 MNHNY, CDR2 SVGAGI (reference sequence). The CDR3 DNA reads TGTGCCAGCAGCTCACAGGGGAACTATGGCTACACCTTC. Protein: CASSSQGNYGYTF.

This clone was picked up one time. The chain is built from TRBV4-1 and TRBJ1-4; no clear D gene. V was pared by 4 bases and J by 4 bases, with 4 bases between. CDR1 MGHRA and CDR2 YSYEKL come from the germline V gene. CDR3 length: 12 amino acids. The CDR3 is CASSPNNEKLFF. CDR3 nucleotides: TGCGCCAGCAGCCCAAATAATGAAAAACTGTTTTTT.

The chain uses TRBV7-8 and TRBJ2-5; 14 bases agree with TRBD2. CDR3 length equals 18 residues. Germline V CDR1 and CDR2: SGHVS, FQNEAQ. V shed 5 bases and J 3 bases; nucleotides not matched to a gene: 11. The CDR3 here is CASSPRGSTSGREETQYF. The CDR3 DNA sequence: TGTGCCAGCAGCCCAAGAGGATCGACTAGCGGGAGGGAAGAGACCCAGTACTTC.

V usage is TRBV2 and J usage is TRBJ2-3; no reliable D call. V was pared by 6 bases and J by 5 bases, with 9 bases between. The CDR3 has 12 amino acids. Germline loops: CDR1 SNHLY, CDR2 FYNNEI. Written as DNA, the CDR3 is TGTGCCAGCAGCCTCCTAGGAGATACGCAGTATTTT. Translated, it gives CASSLLGDTQYF.

The chain couples TRBV5-1 to TRBJ2-5; 7 nucleotides align to TRBD1. Germline V lookup: CDR1 SGHRS, CDR2 YFSETQ. This CDR3 has 17 residues. Losses at the gene ends were 0 bases for V and 0 bases for J; bases not matched to a gene: 8. The CDR3 DNA reads as TGCGCCAGCAGCTTGGGACAGGGAATACCCTACCAAGAGACCCAGTACTTC. This encodes CASSLGQGIPYQETQYF.

A word on this clone: The sample holds other DNA sequences that translate to the same CDR3. J is TRBJ2-2 and V is TRBV5-1; D is unresolved. CDR1 is SGHRS and CDR2 is YFSETQ in the germline V gene. V lost 2 bases and J lost 1, with 6 bases in between. The CDR3 totals 14 residues. This CDR3 is CASSLAGNTGELFF. The CDR3, as DNA: TGCGCCAGCAGCTTAGCAGGGAACACCGGGGAGCTGTTTTTT.

V usage is TRBV15 and J usage is TRBJ2-1; 10 bases map to TRBD1. This CDR3 is 14 amino acids long. The V gene end was trimmed by 5 bases and the J gene end by 6 bases; junction bases not matched to a gene: 4. The germline V gene encodes CDR1 LNHNV and CDR2 YYDKDF (reference sequence). The CDR3 loop is CATSLDRGGNEQFF. DNA of the CDR3: TGTGCCACCAGCCTGGACAGGGGGGGCAATGAGCAGTTCTTC.

The chain has TRBV6-1 and TRBJ2-1; D gene uncertain. V lost 2 bases to trimming and J lost 1 base, with 12 bases between them. CDR1 MNHNS and CDR2 SASEGT come from the germline V gene. The CDR3 has 16 residues. The CDR3 sequence is CASSERRGPSYNEQFF. The CDR3 DNA is TGTGCCAGCAGTGAACGACGAGGTCCTTCCTACAATGAGCAGTTCTTC.

In this sample, this clone turned up a few times. One end of the junction fails to match germline, which may point to a read error. The chain carries TRBV6-4 and TRBJ1-1, with D possibly being TRBD1 (6 bases). The germline gives CDR1 MRHNA, CDR2 SNTAGT. The CDR3 loop spans 12 amino acids. The CDR3 protein is CASSEGNQGSIF. The CDR3 DNA is TGTGCCAGCAGTGAGGGGAATCAGGGGTCGATCTTT.

The chain recombines TRBV19 with TRBJ1-2; D not certain. This CDR3 comprises 13 residues. The ends were cut back, 0 bases at V and 5 bases at J, with 7 bases in the middle. Looked up from germline, CDR1 is LNHDA and CDR2 is SQIVND (reference sequence). The CDR3 loop is CASSIDSGYGYTF. The CDR3 DNA reads as TGTGCCAGTAGTATAGATAGCGGGTATGGCTACACCTTC. Complete variable domain (other parts from reference TRBV19 and TRBJ1-2): DGGITQSPKYLFRKEGQNVTLSCEQNLNHDAMYWYRQDPGQGLRLIYYSQIVNDFQKGDIAEGYSVSREKKESFPLTVTSAQKNPTAFYLCASSIDSGYGYTFGSGTRLTVV.

The genes are TRBV7-6 and TRBJ2-7; D is unresolved. V lost 5 bases to trimming and J lost 3 bases, with 11 bases between them. The CDR3 extends over 13 amino acids. Looked up from germline, CDR1 is SGHVS and CDR2 is FNYEAQ. The CDR3 DNA follows: TGTGCCAGCAGCCCTATCGCACTCTACGAGCAGTACTTC. The encoded protein is CASSPIALYEQYF.

The chain joins TRBV4-2 to TRBJ1-2; D not resolved. Between the trimmed V and J ends, which lost 0 bases and 2 bases, there was a span of 7 bases. In germline, CDR1 is LGHNA, CDR2 YNFKEQ. This CDR3 is built from 14 residues. The CDR3 DNA reads as TGTGCCAGCAGCCAAGAACCGGGAAACTATGGCTACACCTTC. It translates to CASSQEPGNYGYTF.

The J gene is TRBJ2-7, the V gene TRBV29-1; D not resolved. This CDR3 has 12 residues. Looked up from germline, CDR1 is SQVTM and CDR2 is ANQGSEA. V was trimmed by 1 base and J by 5 bases, leaving 9 bases between them. The CDR3 bases are TGCAGCGTTGAAGGGGCGAGAGACGAGCAGTACTTC. This translates into CSVEGARDEQYF.

The V call is TRBV28, the J call TRBJ2-7; D gene uncertain. V was pared by 7 bases and J by 3 bases, with 10 bases between. This CDR3 region has 12 residues. Germline V lookup: CDR1 MDHEN, CDR2 SYDVKM. The DNA for the CDR3 is TGTGCCAGCACCACTGCGAGCTACGAGCAGTACTTC. Translated, it gives CASTTASYEQYF. Full variable domain (outside the CDR3, taken from reference TRBV28 and TRBJ2-7): DVKVTQSSRYLVKRTGEKVFLECVQDMDHENMFWYRQDPGLGLRLIYFSYDVKMKEKGDIPEGYSVSREKKERFSLILESASTNQTSMYLCASTTASYEQYFGPGTRLTVT.

The chain employs TRBV10-1 and TRBJ1-1; weak D call: TRBD1 (6 bases). The CDR3 is 14 amino acids. The V end lost 3 bases, the J end lost 5 bases, and 13 bases lay between the germline ends. The germline V gene has CDR1 WNHNN and CDR2 SYGVQD (reference sequence). This CDR3 is CASSESRQGTEAFF. In DNA form, the CDR3 reads TGCGCCAGCAGTGAAAGTAGGCAGGGGACTGAAGCTTTCTTT.

The chain employs TRBV27 and TRBJ1-2, with D possibly TRBD1 on 6 matching bases. This CDR3 spans 13 amino acids. V was clipped by 6 bases and J by 4 bases, with 12 bases between them. Germline values: CDR1 MNHEY, CDR2 SMNVEV (reference sequence). The CDR3 coding sequence is TGTGCCAGCAGCACAGGGCAGGGCTATGGCTACACCTTC. Translating gives CASSTGQGYGYTF.

V usage is TRBV5-1 and J usage is TRBJ2-2; 8 bases agree with TRBD2. The germline V gene has CDR1 SGHRS and CDR2 YFSETQ. With 2 bases clipped from V and 7 bases from J, the junction kept 4 bases outside the gene matches. The CDR3 spans 14 residues. The CDR3 here is CASSLSGTSGELFF. CDR3 DNA sequence: TGCGCCAGCAGCTTATCCGGGACTAGCGGGGAGCTGTTTTTT.

V is TRBV4-1 and J is TRBJ2-3; 10 nucleotides line up with TRBD2. V gave up 2 bases and J gave up 6 bases; unmatched junction bases: 5. The germline CDR1 and CDR2 sequences are MGHRA and YSYEKL. This CDR3 has 15 residues. For the CDR3, the DNA is TGCGCCAGCAGCCAATGGACTAGCGGTTTTGATACGCAGTATTTT. This translates into CASSQWTSGFDTQYF.